This T cell receptor beta chain was profiled in a study of cytomegalovirus exposure and HLA in healthy donors. A note on this clone: Its antigen is not known.

The germline V gene has CDR1 MGHRA and CDR2 YSYEKL. The V end lost 8 bases, the J end lost 6 bases, and 23 bases lay between the germline ends. The CDR3 extends over 16 amino acids. Study-wide points: Relative to the approximately 700-donor mean, N-insertions were reportedly fewer in an Asian-associated ancestry cluster in a later analysis.

This PCR relied on a set of 60 Vbeta primers and 13 Jbeta primers. Assay: immunoSEQ multiplex PCR; the TCRdb copy retains only in-frame clones and omits some. The table lists about 80,000 clones, roughly 80% of them singletons. The clonotype was recovered from a man in his fifties in good health and CMV-seropositive. This chain connects TRBV4-1 to TRBJ2-1, with D possibly TRBD2 on 7 matching bases. The sequenced material came from PBMCs. CDR3 amino acids: CASGGGGGVGFNEQFF. In nucleotides, the CDR3 is TGCGCCAGCGGTGGAGGGGGGGGAGTGGGTTTCAATGAGCAGTTCTTC.